Listed below are T cell receptor beta chains from one sample, sequenced in a study of T cell responses to AZD1222 COVID-19 vaccine. Libraries were prepared by immunoSEQ multiplex PCR; TCRdb keeps only in-frame clonotypes and omits some of them. The repertoire holds around 160,000 clones, with about nine tenths as singletons. Sequenced material: peripheral blood, taken on day 0 of AZD1222 vaccination. These receptors all stem from an adult in good health. The CDR3 runs from the conserved cysteine through the conserved F or W. The D gene is left open where the match is weak. Size tells how often a clone was seen (once, few, many) or the class of an expanded clone, and some rows leave it out.

j_call d_call v_call clone_size cdr3_aa cdr3_nt
TRBJ2-1 TRBD2 TRBV11-2 - CASSFSGRDHNEQFF TGTGCCAGCAGCTTTAGCGGGAGGGATCACAATGAGCAGTTCTTC
TRBJ2-6 - TRBV19 - CASGGGSSGANVLTF TGTGCCAGTGGAGGCGGATCTTCTGGGGCCAACGTCCTGACTTTC
TRBJ2-7 TRBD1 TRBV5-5 - CASSSSGQVAYEQYF TGTGCCAGCAGCTCAAGTGGACAGGTAGCCTACGAGCAGTACTTC
TRBJ2-6 - TRBV10-1 - CASPSVRLEAGANVLTF TGCGCCAGCCCCTCAGTGAGACTGGAGGCTGGGGCCAACGTCCTGACTTTC
TRBJ1-4 - TRBV5-1 - CASSLRGAATNEKLFF TGCGCCAGCAGCTTACGGGGGGCGGCAACTAATGAAAAACTGTTTTTT
TRBJ1-2 - TRBV7-3 - CASSLLGAVSGYTF TGTGCCAGCAGCTTATTAGGGGCCGTAAGCGGCTACACCTTC
TRBJ1-1 - TRBV7-2 once CASSPANNMNTEAFF TGTGCCAGCAGCCCGGCGAACAACATGAACACTGAAGCTTTCTTT
TRBJ1-5 - TRBV19 - CASSIFGGGPRPQHF TGTGCCAGTAGTATTTTTGGCGGTGGGCCCCGACCCCAGCATTTT
TRBJ2-1 - TRBV24-1 - CATSDFPGGANEQFF TGTGCCACCAGTGATTTCCCCGGAGGCGCCAATGAGCAGTTCTTC
TRBJ1-2 - TRBV7-2 - CASSLAGGRNGYGYTF TGTGCCAGCAGCTTAGCGGGGGGCAGAAACGGCTATGGCTACACCTTC
TRBJ2-1 - TRBV30 - CAWSPGLANEQFF TGTGCCTGGAGTCCCGGACTCGCCAATGAGCAGTTCTTC
TRBJ1-6 TRBD1 TRBV13 - CASSLGQGLGSPLHF TGTGCCAGCAGCTTGGGACAGGGGCTTGGTTCACCCCTCCACTTT
TRBJ2-1 TRBD2 TRBV5-4 - CASSFVEGAGGLVQFF TGTGCCAGCAGCTTTGTGGAGGGAGCGGGAGGTTTGGTGCAGTTCTTC
TRBJ2-2 - TRBV7-3 - CASSFAYTGELFF TGTGCCAGCAGCTTTGCCTACACCGGGGAGCTGTTTTTT
TRBJ1-4 TRBD1 TRBV28 - CASSSPGQVFEKLFF TGTGCCAGCAGTTCCCCGGGACAGGTTTTTGAAAAACTGTTTTTT
TRBJ1-4 - TRBV7-2 - CASSLTGTTNEKLFF TGTGCCAGCAGCTTGACGGGTACAACTAATGAAAAACTGTTTTTT
TRBJ2-3 - TRBV2 - CASSEADEGTQYF TGTGCCAGCAGTGAAGCGGACGAGGGTACGCAGTATTTT
TRBJ1-2 - TRBV4-1 - CASSQEPWEGKGGYTF TGCGCCAGCAGCCAAGAGCCCTGGGAGGGGAAAGGTGGCTACACCTTC
TRBJ1-2 - TRBV21-1 - CASSALPPTPRASYGYTF TGTGCCAGCAGCGCCCTACCCCCAACCCCCAGGGCTAGCTATGGCTACACCTTC
TRBJ1-5 TRBD1 TRBV18 once CASSPTGTGGQPQHF TGTGCCAGCTCACCTACCGGGACAGGGGGCCAGCCCCAGCATTTT
TRBJ1-1 - TRBV4-1 - CASSQYRAPNTEAFF TGCGCCAGCAGCCAATACCGGGCCCCGAACACTGAAGCTTTCTTT
TRBJ2-3 TRBD2 TRBV4-2 - CASSRGSGRETDTQYF TGTGCCAGCAGCCGCGGTAGCGGGAGGGAAACAGATACGCAGTATTTT
TRBJ2-2 TRBD2 TRBV11-3 - CASSPTGAGGTGELFF TGTGCCAGCAGCCCGACCGGAGCGGGGGGTACCGGGGAGCTGTTTTTT
TRBJ2-5 TRBD1 TRBV6-1 - CASSEATGGAETQYF TGTGCCAGCAGTGAAGCGACAGGGGGCGCAGAGACCCAGTACTTC
TRBJ2-1 TRBD2 TRBV6-2/TRBV6-3 few CASSTGGSGTNEQFF TGTGCCAGCAGTACGGGGGGGAGCGGGACAAATGAGCAGTTCTTC
TRBJ1-1 - TRBV7-9 once CASSVALDGVF TGTGCCAGCAGCGTAGCATTGGACGGGGTCTTT
TRBJ1-5 - TRBV28 - CASSQGGYSNQPQHF TGTGCCAGCAGCCAGGGCGGGTATAGCAATCAGCCCCAGCATTTT
TRBJ2-7 - TRBV19 - CASSISALGFDEQYF TGTGCCAGTAGTATTTCGGCTTTAGGGTTCGACGAGCAGTACTTC
TRBJ1-2 - TRBV28 - CASRSGGARYYGYTF TGTGCCAGCCGATCCGGGGGCGCAAGATACTATGGCTACACCTTC
TRBJ2-1 - TRBV13 - CASSPLDSTNEQFF TGTGCCAGCAGCCCTCTGGATAGCACCAATGAGCAGTTCTTC
TRBJ1-1 - TRBV6-5 - CASMGTEAFF TGTGCCAGCATGGGAACTGAAGCTTTCTTT
TRBJ2-2 - TRBV18 - CASSPVRGALKTGELFF TGTGCCAGCTCACCAGTTCGAGGGGCCCTGAAGACCGGGGAGCTGTTTTTT